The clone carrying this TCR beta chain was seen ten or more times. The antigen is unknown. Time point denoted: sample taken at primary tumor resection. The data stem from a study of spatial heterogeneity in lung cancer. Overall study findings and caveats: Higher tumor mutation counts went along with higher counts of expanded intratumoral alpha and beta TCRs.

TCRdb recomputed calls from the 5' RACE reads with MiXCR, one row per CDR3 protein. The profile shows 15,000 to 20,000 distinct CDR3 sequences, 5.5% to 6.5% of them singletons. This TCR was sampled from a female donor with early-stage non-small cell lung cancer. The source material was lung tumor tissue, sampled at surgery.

CDR3: CASSPGTGIGGYTF. CDR3 bases: TGTGCCAGCAGCCCGGGGACAGGGATAGGGGGCTACACCTTC. The chain joins TRBV3-1 to TRBJ1-2, with 9 nucleotides matching TRBD1. CDR1 and CDR2 from the germline V gene are LGHDT and YNNKEL (reference sequence). CDR3 length equals 14 residues. The V and J ends lost 4 bases and 8 bases, in that order; junction bases with no gene match: 8.